This is a list of T cell receptor beta chains from one sample in a study of blood T cell repertoires in COVID-19. Using immunoSEQ multiplex PCR, the repertoire was profiled, and TCRdb retains in-frame clones only, with some absent. The sample consists of about 200,000 clones, roughly 83% of them appearing once. Sequencing used peripheral blood. These receptors all come from a man aged 40-49 years with acute or convalescent COVID-19. The CDR3 runs from the conserved cysteine through the conserved F or W. Fields, in order: clone size, J gene, D gene, V gene, CDR3 DNA, CDR3 protein. D genes are given only for firm matches. Clone size, where shown, is once, few, many, or a class for clones that have expanded.

clone_size: .
j_call: TRBJ2-2
d_call: TRBD2
v_call: TRBV11-3
cdr3_nt: TGTGCCAGCAGCCCAGGACTAGCGGGAGTAGACACCGGGGAGCTGTTTTTT
cdr3_aa: CASSPGLAGVDTGELFF

clone_size: once
j_call: TRBJ1-5
d_call: TRBD1
v_call: TRBV30
cdr3_nt: TGTGCCTGGAGCGCCGGGACAGTAGACCAGCCCCAGCATTTT
cdr3_aa: CAWSAGTVDQPQHF

clone_size: .
j_call: TRBJ2-5
d_call: .
v_call: TRBV7-2
cdr3_nt: TGTGCCAGCAGCTTAAACGGGATCGCCGGGGAAGAGACCCAGTACTTC
cdr3_aa: CASSLNGIAGEETQYF

clone_size: .
j_call: TRBJ2-7
d_call: TRBD1
v_call: TRBV11-3
cdr3_nt: TGTGCCAGCAGCTCCGGGACAGGGTCCTACGAGCAGTACTTC
cdr3_aa: CASSSGTGSYEQYF

clone_size: .
j_call: TRBJ2-1
d_call: .
v_call: TRBV3-1/TRBV3-2
cdr3_nt: TGTGCCAGCAGCCAATTACCCCGGGTATACAATGAGCAGTTCTTC
cdr3_aa: CASSQLPRVYNEQFF

clone_size: .
j_call: TRBJ2-3
d_call: TRBD2
v_call: TRBV6-5
cdr3_nt: TGTGCCAGCAGGGAGGCGATAGCGGGAGCAGATACGCAGTATTTT
cdr3_aa: CASREAIAGADTQYF

clone_size: .
j_call: TRBJ2-5
d_call: .
v_call: TRBV7-3
cdr3_nt: TGTGCCAGCAGCTTAGACTTCCAAGAGACCCAGTACTTC
cdr3_aa: CASSLDFQETQYF

clone_size: .
j_call: TRBJ2-1
d_call: TRBD2
v_call: TRBV6-4
cdr3_nt: TGTGCCAGCAGTGACGGAGCGGGAGTTACCGGGGAGCAGTTCTTC
cdr3_aa: CASSDGAGVTGEQFF

clone_size: .
j_call: TRBJ2-7
d_call: .
v_call: TRBV5-5
cdr3_nt: TGTGCCAGCAGCGTTCAGGATCCCCACGAGCAGTACTTC
cdr3_aa: CASSVQDPHEQYF

clone_size: .
j_call: TRBJ1-2
d_call: TRBD1
v_call: TRBV5-6
cdr3_nt: TGTGCCAGCAGCCCCGGACAGGCTGGGGGCTACACCTTC
cdr3_aa: CASSPGQAGGYTF

clone_size: .
j_call: TRBJ1-2
d_call: TRBD1
v_call: TRBV7-3
cdr3_nt: TGTGCCAGCAGCCAAAACGGACAGGTTTTAGGCTACACCTTC
cdr3_aa: CASSQNGQVLGYTF

clone_size: .
j_call: TRBJ2-7
d_call: .
v_call: TRBV9
cdr3_nt: TGTGCCAGCAGGAAGGGGGCGGGGTATGAGAACGAGCAGTACTTC
cdr3_aa: CASRKGAGYENEQYF

clone_size: .
j_call: TRBJ2-1
d_call: .
v_call: TRBV6-5
cdr3_nt: TGTGCCAGCAGTTACTCCACAGATTTATCCTACAATGAGCAGTTCTTC
cdr3_aa: CASSYSTDLSYNEQFF

clone_size: few
j_call: TRBJ1-5
d_call: .
v_call: TRBV30
cdr3_nt: TGTGCCTGGAGTGTGGGGGGGAACCAGCCCCAGCATTTT
cdr3_aa: CAWSVGGNQPQHF

clone_size: .
j_call: TRBJ2-1
d_call: .
v_call: TRBV9
cdr3_nt: TGTGCCAGCAGCGAGGGCACTGTCGACGGGAAATCCACCTACAATGAGCAGTTCTTC
cdr3_aa: CASSEGTVDGKSTYNEQFF

clone_size: few
j_call: TRBJ1-4
d_call: TRBD1
v_call: TRBV4-2
cdr3_nt: TGTGCCAGCAGCCAAGGACAGGGCACTAAGGTTAATGAAAAACTGTTTTTT
cdr3_aa: CASSQGQGTKVNEKLFF

clone_size: .
j_call: TRBJ2-1
d_call: TRBD2
v_call: TRBV19
cdr3_nt: TGTGCCAGTAGTATAAAGCGGGGGTCCTACAATGAGCAGTTCTTC
cdr3_aa: CASSIKRGSYNEQFF

clone_size: .
j_call: TRBJ2-1
d_call: TRBD1
v_call: TRBV5-1
cdr3_nt: TGCGCCAGCAGCCCATATTCCGGGACAGGGGCTTACAATGAGCAGTTCTTC
cdr3_aa: CASSPYSGTGAYNEQFF

clone_size: .
j_call: TRBJ2-1
d_call: TRBD1
v_call: TRBV11-2
cdr3_nt: TGTGCCAGCAGCGCTCCAGGGGGCTACAATGAGCAGTTCTTC
cdr3_aa: CASSAPGGYNEQFF

clone_size: .
j_call: TRBJ2-2
d_call: TRBD1
v_call: TRBV19
cdr3_nt: TGTGCCAGTAGGGACAGGGGTGGTGGGGAGCTGTTTTTT
cdr3_aa: CASRDRGGGELFF

clone_size: .
j_call: TRBJ2-5
d_call: .
v_call: TRBV19
cdr3_nt: TGTGCCAGTAGTATTGGGGGAGGCGAGACCCAGTACTTC
cdr3_aa: CASSIGGGETQYF

clone_size: .
j_call: TRBJ1-6
d_call: .
v_call: TRBV18
cdr3_nt: TGTGCCAGCTCTCCCGGGGTCCATTCACCCCTCCACTTT
cdr3_aa: CASSPGVHSPLHF

clone_size: .
j_call: TRBJ1-1
d_call: .
v_call: TRBV6-5
cdr3_nt: TGTGCCAGCCTGACAGGCTGGGGTAGGACTGAAGCTTTCTTT
cdr3_aa: CASLTGWGRTEAFF

clone_size: .
j_call: TRBJ2-1
d_call: .
v_call: TRBV5-1
cdr3_nt: TGCGCCAGCAGCTTGGTCGGGAACTCCTACAATGAGCAGTTCTTC
cdr3_aa: CASSLVGNSYNEQFF

clone_size: .
j_call: TRBJ2-2
d_call: TRBD1
v_call: TRBV10-3
cdr3_nt: TGTGCCATCAGCGGGACAGCGAACACCGGGGAGCTGTTTTTT
cdr3_aa: CAISGTANTGELFF

clone_size: .
j_call: TRBJ2-1
d_call: .
v_call: TRBV5-1
cdr3_nt: TGCGCCAGCAGCTTGGCCGGGGTTAGCACGAATGAGCAGTTCTTC
cdr3_aa: CASSLAGVSTNEQFF

clone_size: .
j_call: TRBJ1-2
d_call: .
v_call: TRBV24-1
cdr3_nt: TGTGCCACCAGTGACCCGACAACTAACTATGGCTACACCTTC
cdr3_aa: CATSDPTTNYGYTF